The 10 T cell receptor beta chains given below trace back to one sample, sequenced in a study of cytomegalovirus exposure and HLA in healthy donors. PCR amplification relied on 60 Vbeta primers (plus 13 Jbeta primers). Assay used: immunoSEQ multiplex PCR; TCRdb lists only in-frame clones, some missing. The sample comprises approximately 30,000 clones, about 70% of which are singletons, and 10% rests with the top ten. Sequencing input: PBMCs. Source of these receptors: a man aged 35 to 55 in good health and CMV-seropositive.

This clone was observed a handful of times. The chain combines TRBV2 with TRBJ2-7; TRBD1 is a possible D gene (5 bases). V was pared by 7 bases and J by 2 bases, with 12 bases between. Germline CDR1 reads SNHLY; CDR2 reads FYNNEI. The CDR3 contains 13 residues. DNA of the CDR3: TGTGCCAGCACCCCAGGGTCCGCCTACGAGCAGTACTTC. As protein: CASTPGSAYEQYF.

This chain uses TRBV6-6 with TRBJ2-1, with 10 bases that match TRBD1. CDR3 length: 15 residues. V gave up 1 base and J gave up 7 bases; unmatched junction bases: 4. The germline CDR1 and CDR2 sequences are MNHNY and SVGAGI (reference sequence). The CDR3 reads CASSYLGQGKNEQFF. The CDR3 bases are TGTGCCAGCAGTTACTTGGGACAGGGGAAAAATGAGCAGTTCTTC.

CDR3: CASSASGGPYNEQFF. The DNA of the CDR3 is TGTGCCAGCAGCGCTAGCGGGGGCCCTTACAATGAGCAGTTCTTC. This chain links TRBV9 with TRBJ2-1; 10 positions match TRBD2. The germline V gene encodes CDR1 SGDLS and CDR2 YYNGEE. The CDR3 totals 15 residues. J lost 4 bases, V lost 3 bases, and 4 bases had no gene match.

The rearrangement uses TRBV6-1 and TRBJ1-1; 7 positions match TRBD1. Germline values: CDR1 MNHNS, CDR2 SASEGT. V shed 7 bases, J shed 3 bases, and the junction held 8 bases outside the gene matches. CDR3 size: 14 residues. The CDR3 nucleotides are TGTGCCAGCATTTCGTGGACAGGCTACACTGAAGCTTTCTTT. It encodes CASISWTGYTEAFF.

This clone was recorded once. V usage is TRBV27 and J usage is TRBJ1-2, with TRBD1 as a possible D gene (6 bases). This CDR3 spans 13 amino acids. Germline-derived CDR1 and CDR2 are MNHEY and SMNVEV (reference sequence). V was pared by 6 bases and J by 5 bases, with 13 bases between. CDR3 region: CASSGQPRYGYTF. The DNA for the CDR3 is TGTGCCAGCAGCGGACAGCCGAGGTATGGCTACACCTTC.

The chain links TRBV7-7 to TRBJ2-1, with 12 bases identical to TRBD2. Germline V gene sequence: CDR1 SSHAT, CDR2 FNYEAQ (reference sequence). This CDR3 comprises 15 residues. J was trimmed by 8 bases and V by 4 bases; bases with no gene match: 6. The CDR3 region has the DNA TGTGCCAGCAGCTCCGGACTAGCGGGGATGGATGAGCAGTTCTTC. Protein: CASSSGLAGMDEQFF. Looking up the rest from reference TRBV7-7 and TRBJ2-1 gives the full variable domain: GAGVSQSPRYKVTKRGQDVTLRCDPISSHATLYWYQQALGQGPEFLTYFNYEAQPDKSGLPSDRFSAERPEGSISTLTIQRTEQRDSAMYRCASSSGLAGMDEQFFGPGTRLTVL.

The chain is built from TRBV6-1 and TRBJ2-3, with 11 positions matching TRBD1. After removal of 4 bases from V and 3 bases from J, the junction contained 3 bases not matched to a gene. Germline V gene data show CDR1 as MNHNS and CDR2 as SASEGT. The CDR3 covers 15 residues. CDR3 region: CASSGRDRGTDTQYF. The CDR3 nucleotides are TGTGCCAGCAGTGGCCGGGACAGGGGGACAGATACGCAGTATTTT.

The chain employs TRBV19 and TRBJ2-5; D not resolved. With 3 bases removed from V and 0 bases from J, the gap between germline ends came to 8 bases. This CDR3 region has 14 residues. CDR1 LNHDA and CDR2 SQIVND come from the germline V gene (reference sequence). Here the CDR3 DNA reads TGTGCCAGTAGTATCGACACCAACCAAGAGACCCAGTACTTC. It encodes CASSIDTNQETQYF.

The CDR3: CASSQDWQQETQYF. CDR3 nucleotides: TGTGCCAGCAGCCAAGATTGGCAGCAAGAGACCCAGTACTTC. The chain joins TRBV14 to TRBJ2-5; D unclear. Germline V gives CDR1 SGHDN, CDR2 FVKESK. CDR3 length equals 14 residues. With 0 bases removed from V and 2 bases from J, the gap between germline ends came to 7 bases.

V is TRBV19 and J is TRBJ2-1; perhaps TRBD2 as D (6 bases). The CDR3 has 15 residues. The germline V and J ends were trimmed by 3 bases and 1 base, with 10 bases remaining between them. CDR1 is LNHDA, CDR2 SQIVND, per germline (reference sequence). In DNA, the CDR3 is TGTGCCAGTAGTATCGCGGGGTGGTCCTACAATGAGCAGTTCTTC. This sequence encodes CASSIAGWSYNEQFF.